Shown below are 30 T cell receptor beta chains from a single sample sequenced in a study of regulatory T cells in long-lasting Graves disease. Assembly of TCR beta libraries relied on iRepertoire HTBI primers together with Arm-PCR of CDR3 regions. TCRdb independently ran MiXCR on the multiplex PCR reads; one entry per CDR3 protein. There are about 660,000 distinct CDR3 sequences in the sample; around 30% occur only once, and 40% to 50% lies in the top ten. Time point described: persistent/refractory GD, antithyroid drugs over 5 years with positive TRAb. After RNA was extracted from PBMCs, the TCR library was made from it. The material was peripheral blood mononuclear cells (PBMCs), obtained when the disease was refractory, from a patient treated with antithyroid drugs. All receptors derive from a female donor with Graves disease.

Comments on this clonotype: Compared with germline, one end of the junction differs, possibly owing to a read error. The chain employs TRBV2 and TRBJ1-1; unclear D gene. CDR1 is SNHLY, CDR2 FYNNEI, per germline. The CDR3 is 14 amino acids. The CDR3 coding sequence is TGTGCCAGCAGTGAAGCGCTTCAAAACACTGGAGCTTTCTTT. Translation gives CASSEALQNTGAFF.

This clonotype turned up a few times. The rearrangement uses TRBV18 and TRBJ1-5; 9 nucleotides align to TRBD1. Germline V gene data show CDR1 as KGHSH and CDR2 as LQKENI. The CDR3 contains 15 residues. The V segment lost 2 bases and the J segment 4 bases; nucleotides outside the gene matches: 3. The CDR3: CASSPGQGLNQPQHF. The CDR3 DNA reads as TGTGCCAGCTCACCAGGACAGGGGCTAAATCAGCCCCAGCATTTT.

The chain is built from TRBV19 and TRBJ1-2; 7 bases agree with TRBD1. In germline, CDR1 is LNHDA, CDR2 SQIVND (reference sequence). CDR3 length: 12 amino acids. J was trimmed by 6 bases and V by 6 bases; bases with no gene match: 4. CDR3 region: CASRTGMNGYTF. The CDR3 nucleotides are TGTGCCAGTAGGACAGGGATGAATGGCTACACCTTC.

This clonotype came up many times. CDR3 sequence: CASILGTADGYTF. The CDR3 DNA reads as TGTGCCAGCATCCTCGGGACGGCGGATGGCTACACCTTC. The chain joins TRBV2 to TRBJ1-2; D might be TRBD1 (5 bases). The CDR3 loop spans 13 amino acids. Trimming removed 7 bases at V and 6 bases at J, with 15 bases between. The germline CDR1 and CDR2 sequences are SNHLY and FYNNEI.

This clonotype has more than one count but fewer than ten. The chain recombines TRBV28 with TRBJ1-3; D gene unclear. The ends were cut back, 8 bases at V and 0 bases at J, with 14 bases in the middle. Germline V gene data show CDR1 as MDHEN and CDR2 as SYDVKM. The CDR3 length is 15 residues. Here the CDR3 reads CASVGPMSSGNTIYF. CDR3 DNA sequence: TGTGCCAGCGTCGGCCCGATGAGCTCTGGAAACACCATATATTTT.

This clonotype has only a few counts. The J gene is TRBJ2-7, the V gene TRBV20-1; a possible D gene is TRBD1 (6 bases). The CDR3 is made up of 15 amino acids. Germline V gene lookup returns CDR1 DFQATT and CDR2 SNEGSKA (reference sequence). Trimming shortened V by 6 bases and J by 7 bases, and 25 bases separated the two germline ends. CDR3 DNA sequence: TGCAGTGCGCGTCAATCCGGGACACGGGCCCTGGAGCAGTACTTC. Translation: CSARQSGTRALEQYF.

The rearrangement links TRBV19 to TRBJ1-2; D is possibly TRBD1 (5 bases). The CDR3 is 15 amino acids. Germline values: CDR1 LNHDA, CDR2 SQIVND (reference sequence). The germline V and J ends were trimmed by 7 bases and 2 bases, with 17 bases remaining between them. The CDR3 spells CASNRGNSANYGYTF. In nucleotides, the CDR3 is TGTGCCAGTAATCGGGGGAACAGCGCCAACTATGGCTACACCTTC.

This clonotype was counted at least ten times. This rearrangement joins TRBV2 to TRBJ1-2, with TRBD1 matching 7 bases. The junction had 11 bases not matched to a gene; V was cut back by 6 bases and J by 10 bases. There are 13 residues in the CDR3. The germline gives CDR1 SNHLY, CDR2 FYNNEI. The CDR3 reads CASSAPGTDNYTF. For the CDR3, the DNA is TGTGCCAGCAGCGCCCCCGGGACAGACAACTACACCTTC.

The chain joins TRBV11-2 to TRBJ1-1; TRBD1 matches at 7 bases. V lost 3 bases, J lost 0 bases, and 7 bases stayed unmatched. This CDR3 has 16 residues. The germline V gene encodes CDR1 SGHAT and CDR2 FQNNGV. The CDR3, as DNA: TGTGCCAGCAGCTTGACAGGGAGGAACATGAACACTGAAGCTTTCTTT. It encodes CASSLTGRNMNTEAFF.

This clonotype has more than one count but fewer than ten. The CDR3 loop is CSVRRGYEETQYF. The CDR3, as DNA: TGCAGCGTTCGAAGAGGGTACGAGGAGACCCAGTACTTC. This chain connects TRBV29-1 to TRBJ2-5, with D possibly TRBD2 on 5 matching bases. V was cut by 5 bases and J by 5 bases, with 15 bases left in between. The CDR3 spans 13 residues. The germline V gene has CDR1 SQVTM and CDR2 ANQGSEA.

This chain links TRBV5-1 with TRBJ1-2, with 8 bases matching TRBD1. The CDR3 has 14 amino acids. J was trimmed by 1 base and V by 3 bases; bases with no gene match: 2. Germline V gene data show CDR1 as SGHRS and CDR2 as YFSETQ. The DNA of the CDR3 is TGCGCCAGCAGCTGGGACAGGCTTAACTATGGCTACACCTTC. Translation gives CASSWDRLNYGYTF.

The table lists this clonotype with a few counts. The V call is TRBV5-1, the J call TRBJ2-7; TRBD2 matches 8 bases. The CDR3 has 16 residues. Trimming cost V 1 base and J 1 base; bases outside gene matches: 7. CDR1 and CDR2 from the germline V gene are SGHRS and YFSETQ. The CDR3 protein is CASSLRSSGFSYEQYF. The CDR3, as DNA: TGCGCCAGCAGCTTGAGGTCTAGCGGGTTTTCCTACGAGCAGTACTTC. Drawing the rest from reference TRBV5-1 and TRBJ2-7, the complete variable domain is KAGVTQTPRYLIKTRGQQVTLSCSPISGHRSVSWYQQTPGQGLQFLFEYFSETQRNKGNFPGRFSGRQFSNSRSEMNVSTLELGDSALYLCASSLRSSGFSYEQYFGPGTRLTVT.

The chain has TRBV6-1 and TRBJ2-7, with D unresolved. V was trimmed by 5 bases and J by 1 base, leaving 15 bases between them. This CDR3 spans 15 amino acids. Germline-derived CDR1 and CDR2 are MNHNS and SASEGT. In DNA, the CDR3 is TGTGCCAGCAGTACTTCCCATGGGTCTTCCTACGAGCAGTACTTC. It is translated as CASSTSHGSSYEQYF.

This clonotype was detected a few times. The genes are TRBV7-2 and TRBJ1-4; 10 positions agree with TRBD1. Trimming at V came to 5 bases and at J to 8 bases, leaving 2 bases not matched to a gene. Germline CDR1 is SGHTA and CDR2 is FQGNSA. This CDR3 is 13 amino acids long. CDR3 region: CASSPGQGEKLFF. Written as DNA, the CDR3 is TGTGCCAGCAGCCCGGGACAGGGGGAAAAACTGTTTTTT.

This clonotype was observed a handful of times. The chain uses TRBV2 and TRBJ1-6; D gene ambiguous. Germline-derived CDR1 and CDR2 are SNHLY and FYNNEI. The CDR3 is 13 residues long. Trimming stripped 10 bases from V and 7 bases from J, with 14 bases between. The DNA of the CDR3 is TGTGCCACTCCCGGTTCGGGCAATTCACCCCTCCACTTT. This codes for CATPGSGNSPLHF. Looking up the rest from reference TRBV2 and TRBJ1-6 gives the full variable domain: EPEVTQTPSHQVTQMGQEVILRCVPISNHLYFYWYRQILGQKVEFLVSFYNNEISEKSEIFDDQFSVERPDGSNFTLKIRSTKLEDSAMYFCATPGSGNSPLHFGNGTRLTVT.

The chain has TRBV6-2 or TRBV6-3 and TRBJ1-5, with 9 bases lining up with TRBD1. V shed 8 bases and J 3 bases; nucleotides not matched to a gene: 8. The CDR3 is 15 amino acids. Germline values: CDR1 MNHEY, CDR2 SVGEGT. The CDR3, as DNA: TGTGCCAGCCGGCCGGGACAGGGTGCCAATCAGCCCCAGCATTTT. Its protein is CASRPGQGANQPQHF.

The chain joins TRBV10-3 to TRBJ1-2; weak D call: TRBD1 (5 bases). This CDR3 contains 15 residues. Germline V gene lookup returns CDR1 ENHRY and CDR2 SYGVKD. Between the trimmed V and J ends, which lost 0 bases and 4 bases, there was a span of 12 bases. The CDR3 region has the DNA TGTGCCATCAGTGAGTCCAGGGCCCACGGCTATGGCTACACCTTC. Amino acid sequence: CAISESRAHGYGYTF.

The gene calls are TRBV7-3 and TRBJ1-3; no clear D. Trimming pared 3 bases from V and 3 bases from J, leaving 18 bases between. This CDR3 comprises 17 residues. Looked up from germline, CDR1 is SGHTA and CDR2 is FQGTGA. The CDR3: CASSLYGRGLGGNTIYF. In nucleotides, the CDR3 is TGTGCCAGCAGCTTGTATGGACGTGGTTTGGGTGGAAACACCATATATTTT.

The chain joins TRBV29-1 to TRBJ1-1, with a tentative D call TRBD1 (5 bases). V lost 8 bases and J 0 bases, leaving 13 bases between the germline ends. The CDR3 totals 13 residues. The germline V gene has CDR1 SQVTM and CDR2 ANQGSEA. CDR3 DNA sequence: TGCAGCACCCGGGGGAGCATGAACACTGAAGCTTTCTTT. This codes for CSTRGSMNTEAFF.

This clonotype was observed at least ten times. V gene TRBV28 combines with J gene TRBJ1-2; TRBD1 matches 9 bases. V was clipped by 8 bases and J by 7 bases; unmatched bases: 5. Germline-derived CDR1 and CDR2 are MDHEN and SYDVKM. The length of the CDR3 is 12 residues. CDR3: CASGRDRAGYTF. The CDR3 nucleotides are TGTGCCAGCGGCCGGGACAGGGCTGGCTACACCTTC.

This clonotype was recorded many times. This chain links TRBV6-5 with TRBJ1-1; D perhaps matches TRBD1 (6 bases). With 2 bases removed from V and 4 bases from J, the gap between germline ends came to 14 bases. The CDR3 is 15 amino acids. The germline V gene encodes CDR1 MNHEY and CDR2 SVGAGI. The CDR3 nucleotides are TGTGCCAGCAGTTACATTTCATCAGGGGCCACTGAAGCTTTCTTT. This translates into CASSYISSGATEAFF.

The V gene is TRBV5-1, the J gene TRBJ1-2; TRBD1 matches at 8 bases. The CDR3 has 14 amino acids. Per germline, CDR1 SGHRS and CDR2 YFSETQ. Unmatched junction bases numbered 5, after V lost 3 bases and J lost 4 bases. CDR3 sequence (DNA): TGCGCCAGCAGCTGGGAACAGGGGGTCTATGGCTACACCTTC. It codes for CASSWEQGVYGYTF. The variable domain in full, with the rest retrieved from reference TRBV5-1 and TRBJ1-2, is KAGVTQTPRYLIKTRGQQVTLSCSPISGHRSVSWYQQTPGQGLQFLFEYFSETQRNKGNFPGRFSGRQFSNSRSEMNVSTLELGDSALYLCASSWEQGVYGYTFGSGTRLTVV.

This sequence joins TRBV5-1 and TRBJ1-1; TRBD1 matches 7 bases. The J segment lost 1 base and the V segment lost 4 bases, leaving 4 bases of the junction unmatched. Germline CDR1 is SGHRS and CDR2 is YFSETQ. The CDR3 is made up of 14 amino acids. This CDR3 is CASSGGQPNTEAFF. Here the CDR3 DNA reads TGCGCCAGCAGCGGGGGACAGCCGAACACTGAAGCTTTCTTT.

In this sample, this clonotype turned up a few times. This chain joins TRBV5-1 and TRBJ1-2, with 7 nucleotides matching TRBD1. The germline CDR1 and CDR2 sequences are SGHRS and YFSETQ. V shed 3 bases and J 2 bases; nucleotides not matched to a gene: 13. CDR3 size: 17 residues. The CDR3 sequence is CASSSPLAGGKNYGYTF. The CDR3 region has the DNA TGCGCCAGCAGCTCCCCTCTGGCAGGGGGTAAAAACTATGGCTACACCTTC.

At least ten counts were recorded for this clonotype. The chain joins TRBV3-1 to TRBJ2-7; unclear D gene. The germline gives CDR1 LGHDT, CDR2 YNNKEL (reference sequence). The CDR3 totals 15 residues. V was clipped by 3 bases and J by 0 bases, with 12 bases between them. The CDR3 DNA follows: TGTGCCAGCAGCCAGCGACGGACGCTCTCCTACGAGCAGTACTTC. This gives the protein CASSQRRTLSYEQYF.

The sample holds many counts of this clonotype. This rearrangement joins TRBV11-2 to TRBJ2-5, with D possibly being TRBD1 (6 bases). Trimming removed 6 bases from V and 2 bases from J, with 10 bases in between. Germline V gives CDR1 SGHAT, CDR2 FQNNGV. CDR3 size: 13 residues. The CDR3 region is CASRRTAQETQYF. DNA for the CDR3: TGTGCCAGCAGAAGGACAGCTCAAGAGACCCAGTACTTC. The full variable domain, rest sourced from reference TRBV11-2 and TRBJ2-5, is EAGVAQSPRYKIIEKRQSVAFWCNPISGHATLYWYQQILGQGPKLLIQFQNNGVVDDSQLPKDRFSAERLKGVDSTLKIQPAKLEDSAVYLCASRRTAQETQYFGPGTRLLVL.

The chain employs TRBV7-9 and TRBJ1-5; weak D call: TRBD1 (6 bases). Deletions cut 7 bases from V and 4 bases from J, with 14 bases between. Per the germline V gene, CDR1 is SEHNR and CDR2 is FQNEAQ (reference sequence). This CDR3 has 14 residues. The CDR3 loop is CASNSQGTNQPQHF. The CDR3 DNA is TGTGCCAGCAATAGTCAGGGGACAAATCAGCCCCAGCATTTT.

This clonotype was detected only a few times. This rearrangement joins TRBV6-1 to TRBJ1-2, with 9 positions matching TRBD1. The ends lost 6 bases at V and 12 bases at J; junction bases unmatched: 8. CDR1 and CDR2 (germline): MNHNS, SASEGT. The CDR3 loop spans 12 amino acids. The CDR3 reads CASRTGTGSNTF. CDR3 bases: TGTGCCAGCAGAACCGGGACAGGGTCGAACACCTTC.

The chain uses TRBV6-9 and TRBJ1-1, with 7 bases that match TRBD1. V shed 3 bases and J 5 bases; nucleotides not matched to a gene: 9. This CDR3 has 15 amino acids. Germline CDR1 and CDR2: MNHGY and SVAAGI. This CDR3 is CASSYSLRGGTEAFF. CDR3 sequence (DNA): TGTGCCAGCAGTTACTCTCTCAGGGGGGGAACTGAAGCTTTCTTT.

This clonotype turned up a few times. The J gene is TRBJ1-5, the V gene TRBV5-1, with a weak D call TRBD1 (5 bases). This CDR3 is built from 14 residues. The V end was cut by 1 base, the J end by 7 bases, with 12 bases between. CDR1 SGHRS and CDR2 YFSETQ come from the germline V gene. The CDR3 loop reads CASSLIGGGQPQHF. The CDR3 DNA follows: TGCGCCAGCAGCTTGATTGGGGGGGGACAGCCCCAGCATTTT. Looking up the rest from reference TRBV5-1 and TRBJ1-5 gives the full variable domain: KAGVTQTPRYLIKTRGQQVTLSCSPISGHRSVSWYQQTPGQGLQFLFEYFSETQRNKGNFPGRFSGRQFSNSRSEMNVSTLELGDSALYLCASSLIGGGQPQHFGDGTRLSIL.